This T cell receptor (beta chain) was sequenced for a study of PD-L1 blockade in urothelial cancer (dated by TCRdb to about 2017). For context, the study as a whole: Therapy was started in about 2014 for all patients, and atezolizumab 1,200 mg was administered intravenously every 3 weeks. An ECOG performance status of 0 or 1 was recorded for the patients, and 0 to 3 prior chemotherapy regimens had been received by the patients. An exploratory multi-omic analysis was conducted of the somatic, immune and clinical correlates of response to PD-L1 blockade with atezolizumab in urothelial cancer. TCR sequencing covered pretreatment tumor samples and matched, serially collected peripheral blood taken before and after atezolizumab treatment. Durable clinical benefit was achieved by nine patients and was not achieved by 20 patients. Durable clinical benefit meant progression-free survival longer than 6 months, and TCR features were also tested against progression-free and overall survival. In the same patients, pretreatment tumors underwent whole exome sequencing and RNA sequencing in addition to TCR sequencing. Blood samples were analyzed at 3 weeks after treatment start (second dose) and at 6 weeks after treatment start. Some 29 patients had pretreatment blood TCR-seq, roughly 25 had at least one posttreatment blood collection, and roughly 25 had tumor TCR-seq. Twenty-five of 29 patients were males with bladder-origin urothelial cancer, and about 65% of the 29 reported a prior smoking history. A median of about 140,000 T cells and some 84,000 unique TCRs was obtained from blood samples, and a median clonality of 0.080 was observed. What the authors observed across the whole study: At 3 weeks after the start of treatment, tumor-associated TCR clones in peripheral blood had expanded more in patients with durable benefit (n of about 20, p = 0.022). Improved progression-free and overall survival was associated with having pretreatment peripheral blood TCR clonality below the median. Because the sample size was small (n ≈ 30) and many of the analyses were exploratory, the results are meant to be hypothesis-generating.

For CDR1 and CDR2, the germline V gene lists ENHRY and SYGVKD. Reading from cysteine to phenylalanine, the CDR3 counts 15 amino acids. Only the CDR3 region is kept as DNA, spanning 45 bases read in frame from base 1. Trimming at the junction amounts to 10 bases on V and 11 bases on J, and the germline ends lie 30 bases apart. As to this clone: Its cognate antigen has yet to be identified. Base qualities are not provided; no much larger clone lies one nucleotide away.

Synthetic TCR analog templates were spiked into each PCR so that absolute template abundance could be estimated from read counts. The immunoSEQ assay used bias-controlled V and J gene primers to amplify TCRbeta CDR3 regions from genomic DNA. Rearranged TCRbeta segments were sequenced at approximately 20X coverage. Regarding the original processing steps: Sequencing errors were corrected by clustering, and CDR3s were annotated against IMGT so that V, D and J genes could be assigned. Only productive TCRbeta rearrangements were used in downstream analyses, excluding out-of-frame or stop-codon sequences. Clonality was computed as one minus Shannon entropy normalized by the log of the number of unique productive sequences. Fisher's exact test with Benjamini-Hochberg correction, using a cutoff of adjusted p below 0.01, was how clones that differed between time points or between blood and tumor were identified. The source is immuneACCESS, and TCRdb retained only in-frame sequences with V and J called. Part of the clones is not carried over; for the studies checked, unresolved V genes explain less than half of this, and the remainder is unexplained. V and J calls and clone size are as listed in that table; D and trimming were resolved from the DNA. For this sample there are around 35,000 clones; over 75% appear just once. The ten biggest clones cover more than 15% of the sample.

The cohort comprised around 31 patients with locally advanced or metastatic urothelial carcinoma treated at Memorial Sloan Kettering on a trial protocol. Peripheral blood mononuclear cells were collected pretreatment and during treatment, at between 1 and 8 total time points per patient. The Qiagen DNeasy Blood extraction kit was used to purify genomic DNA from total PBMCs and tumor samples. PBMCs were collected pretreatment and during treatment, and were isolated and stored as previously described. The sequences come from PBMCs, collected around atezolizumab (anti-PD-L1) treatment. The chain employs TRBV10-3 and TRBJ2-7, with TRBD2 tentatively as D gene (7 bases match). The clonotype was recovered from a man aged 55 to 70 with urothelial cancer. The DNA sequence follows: TGTGCCACCCGGGGGGAGCCGACAGGACCTACGGGGGAGTACTTC. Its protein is CATRGEPTGPTGEYF.